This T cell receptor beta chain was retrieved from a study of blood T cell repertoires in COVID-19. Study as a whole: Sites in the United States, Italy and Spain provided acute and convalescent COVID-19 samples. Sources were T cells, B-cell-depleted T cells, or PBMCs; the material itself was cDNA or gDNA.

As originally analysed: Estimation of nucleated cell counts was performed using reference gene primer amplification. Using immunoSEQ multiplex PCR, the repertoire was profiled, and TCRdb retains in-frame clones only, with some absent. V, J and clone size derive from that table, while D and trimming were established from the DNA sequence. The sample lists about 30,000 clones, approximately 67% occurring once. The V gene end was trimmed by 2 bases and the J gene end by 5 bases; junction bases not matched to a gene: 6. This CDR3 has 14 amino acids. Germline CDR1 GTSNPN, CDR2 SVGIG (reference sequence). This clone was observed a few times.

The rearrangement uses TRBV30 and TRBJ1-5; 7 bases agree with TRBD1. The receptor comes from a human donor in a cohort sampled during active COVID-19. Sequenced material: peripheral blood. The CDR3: CAWSNYRGYQPQHF. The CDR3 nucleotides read TGTGCCTGGAGTAATTACAGGGGATATCAGCCCCAGCATTTT.